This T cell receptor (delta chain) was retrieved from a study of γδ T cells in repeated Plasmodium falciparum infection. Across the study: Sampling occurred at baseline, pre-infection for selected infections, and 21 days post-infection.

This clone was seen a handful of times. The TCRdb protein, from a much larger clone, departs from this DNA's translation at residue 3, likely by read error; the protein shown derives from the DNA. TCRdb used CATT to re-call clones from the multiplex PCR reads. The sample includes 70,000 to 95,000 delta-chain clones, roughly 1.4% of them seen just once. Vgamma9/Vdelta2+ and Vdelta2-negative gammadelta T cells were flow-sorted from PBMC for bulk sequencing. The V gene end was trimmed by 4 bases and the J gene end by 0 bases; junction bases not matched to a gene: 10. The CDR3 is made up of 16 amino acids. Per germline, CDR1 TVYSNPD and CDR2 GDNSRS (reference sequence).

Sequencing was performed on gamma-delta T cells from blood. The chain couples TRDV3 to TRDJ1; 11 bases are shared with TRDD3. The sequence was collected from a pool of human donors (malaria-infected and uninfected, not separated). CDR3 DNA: TGTGCCTCTTCTTGGGGGATACGCCGGTACACCGATAAACTCATCTTT. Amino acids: CASSWGIRRYTDKLIF.